A selection of T cell receptor beta chains follows, all from one sample in a study of blood T cell repertoires in COVID-19. Assay: immunoSEQ multiplex PCR; the TCRdb copy retains only in-frame clones and omits some. This table has over 250,000 clones, 84% appearing once. Material for sequencing was peripheral blood. The receptors stem from a human donor with COVID-19, enrolled during active disease. The donor label of this sample is uncertain. Each CDR3 is given with its conserved first and last residue. D genes are given only for firm matches. The size of a clone is reported for some rows only, either as once, few or many, or as a class for expanded clones.

abundance: NA
d_gene: NA
j_gene: TRBJ1-5
v_gene: TRBV4-1
CDR3nt: TGCGCCAGCAGCCAAGTTTTGGGAGGGTCTTTTAGGAATCAGCCCCAGCATTTT
CDR3aa: CASSQVLGGSFRNQPQHF

abundance: NA
d_gene: TRBD1
j_gene: TRBJ2-7
v_gene: TRBV11-2
CDR3nt: TGTGCCAGCAGCTTAGGTGTCGGACAGGGGTCCTACGAGCAGTACTTC
CDR3aa: CASSLGVGQGSYEQYF

abundance: few
d_gene: TRBD1
j_gene: TRBJ2-2
v_gene: TRBV5-1
CDR3nt: TGCGCCAGCAGCCCCGGGACAGGGAACACCGGGGAGCTGTTTTTT
CDR3aa: CASSPGTGNTGELFF

abundance: NA
d_gene: NA
j_gene: TRBJ1-1
v_gene: TRBV6-5
CDR3nt: TGTGCCAGCAGTCTTCGCAGTGACAGTGAAGCTTTCTTT
CDR3aa: CASSLRSDSEAFF

abundance: once
d_gene: TRBD1
j_gene: TRBJ1-1
v_gene: TRBV7-2
CDR3nt: TGTGCCAGCAGCTTAGTAGGGGGCCCTACTGAAGCTTTCTTT
CDR3aa: CASSLVGGPTEAFF

abundance: NA
d_gene: TRBD2
j_gene: TRBJ2-5
v_gene: TRBV9
CDR3nt: TGTGCCAGCAGCCCCCGGGGAGCGGGAGAGAGTGAGACCCAGTACTTC
CDR3aa: CASSPRGAGESETQYF

abundance: NA
d_gene: NA
j_gene: TRBJ2-2
v_gene: TRBV6-5
CDR3nt: TGTGCCAGCAGCCCCCGGGGGTGGGGACGGGAGCTGTTTTTT
CDR3aa: CASSPRGWGRELFF

abundance: NA
d_gene: NA
j_gene: TRBJ1-1
v_gene: TRBV27
CDR3nt: TGTGCCAGCAGTAAGGGGCTGATCGGTAATGGTGACACTGAAGCTTTCTTT
CDR3aa: CASSKGLIGNGDTEAFF

abundance: NA
d_gene: NA
j_gene: TRBJ1-1
v_gene: TRBV7-3
CDR3nt: TGTGCCAGCAGCTCTCGATCCGGCGAGGACACTGAAGCTTTCTTT
CDR3aa: CASSSRSGEDTEAFF

abundance: NA
d_gene: TRBD1
j_gene: TRBJ2-3
v_gene: TRBV6-5
CDR3nt: TGTGCCAGCAGTTACTCGAGACAGGGCGGGCCAGATACGCAGTATTTT
CDR3aa: CASSYSRQGGPDTQYF

abundance: NA
d_gene: NA
j_gene: TRBJ2-3
v_gene: TRBV12-5
CDR3nt: TGTGCTAGTGGTTTGGATCCTCGCGGGGCAGATACGCAGTATTTT
CDR3aa: CASGLDPRGADTQYF

abundance: NA
d_gene: TRBD1
j_gene: TRBJ1-2
v_gene: TRBV9
CDR3nt: TGTGCCAGCAGCGTAGACGAAGGGGGCCCCTATGGCTACACCTTC
CDR3aa: CASSVDEGGPYGYTF

abundance: NA
d_gene: TRBD2
j_gene: TRBJ2-3
v_gene: TRBV19
CDR3nt: TGTGCCAGTAGTACGGGACTAGCGGCCTACACAGATACGCAGTATTTT
CDR3aa: CASSTGLAAYTDTQYF

abundance: NA
d_gene: NA
j_gene: TRBJ2-7
v_gene: TRBV28
CDR3nt: TGTGCCAGCTATGAGAGGGGGAGCTCCTACGAGCAGTACTTC
CDR3aa: CASYERGSSYEQYF

abundance: NA
d_gene: NA
j_gene: TRBJ1-1
v_gene: TRBV12-3/TRBV12-4
CDR3nt: TGTGCCAGCAGTTTTCCAGGGCACACTGAAGCTTTCTTT
CDR3aa: CASSFPGHTEAFF

abundance: NA
d_gene: TRBD2
j_gene: TRBJ2-3
v_gene: TRBV6-5
CDR3nt: TGTGCCAGCAGTCCTTTAGCGGGAGAAGGGGATACGCAGTATTTT
CDR3aa: CASSPLAGEGDTQYF

abundance: few
d_gene: NA
j_gene: TRBJ1-3
v_gene: TRBV9
CDR3nt: TGTGCCAGCAGCGAAACCGGGACTGGTGGAAACACCATATATTTT
CDR3aa: CASSETGTGGNTIYF

abundance: few
d_gene: NA
j_gene: TRBJ2-5
v_gene: TRBV21-1
CDR3nt: TGTGCCAGCAGCAAAGAGGTCCGGAGCCTGAACGACAGGGACGAGACCCAGTACTTC
CDR3aa: CASSKEVRSLNDRDETQYF

abundance: NA
d_gene: NA
j_gene: TRBJ1-5
v_gene: TRBV14
CDR3nt: TGTGCCAGCAGCCAAGATAGCGGCAGGGTCACCGGTCAGCCCCAGCATTTT
CDR3aa: CASSQDSGRVTGQPQHF

abundance: NA
d_gene: TRBD2
j_gene: TRBJ2-7
v_gene: TRBV3-1/TRBV3-2
CDR3nt: TGTGCCAGCAGCCAACCTAGCGGGACTCGGGGCGAGCAGTACTTC
CDR3aa: CASSQPSGTRGEQYF

abundance: NA
d_gene: NA
j_gene: TRBJ2-1
v_gene: TRBV7-2
CDR3nt: TGTGCCAGCAGCTTAACTAGGACAGATTACAATGAGCAGTTCTTC
CDR3aa: CASSLTRTDYNEQFF

abundance: few
d_gene: NA
j_gene: TRBJ2-2
v_gene: TRBV10-2
CDR3nt: TGCGCCAGCAGTCGGGCGGGGCAGAACACCGGGGAGCTGTTTTTT
CDR3aa: CASSRAGQNTGELFF

abundance: NA
d_gene: NA
j_gene: TRBJ1-1
v_gene: TRBV15
CDR3nt: TGTGCCACCAGCACAAGGGGGAACACTGAAGCTTTCTTT
CDR3aa: CATSTRGNTEAFF

abundance: NA
d_gene: NA
j_gene: TRBJ1-2
v_gene: TRBV27
CDR3nt: TGTGCCAGCAGTTTAGGGCAGGGAATGTATGGCTACACCTTC
CDR3aa: CASSLGQGMYGYTF

abundance: NA
d_gene: NA
j_gene: TRBJ2-7
v_gene: TRBV6-4
CDR3nt: TGTGCCAGCAGGGGCGACGAGCAGTACTTC
CDR3aa: CASRGDEQYF

abundance: NA
d_gene: NA
j_gene: TRBJ1-2
v_gene: TRBV27
CDR3nt: TGTGCCAGCAGTTACAGGGAAGGCGCCTCTGGCTACACCTTC
CDR3aa: CASSYREGASGYTF

abundance: NA
d_gene: TRBD2
j_gene: TRBJ2-1
v_gene: TRBV6-5
CDR3nt: TGTGCCAGCAGTCACCCCGCGACTAGCGGGAGACAGTTCTTC
CDR3aa: CASSHPATSGRQFF

abundance: NA
d_gene: NA
j_gene: TRBJ1-2
v_gene: TRBV18
CDR3nt: TGTGCCAGCTCACCACCGTTCGAGAACTATGGCTACACCTTC
CDR3aa: CASSPPFENYGYTF

abundance: NA
d_gene: NA
j_gene: TRBJ1-6
v_gene: TRBV20-1
CDR3nt: TGCAGTGCCCGAAGCAATTCACCCCTCCACTTT
CDR3aa: CSARSNSPLHF

abundance: few
d_gene: NA
j_gene: TRBJ1-1
v_gene: TRBV7-9
CDR3nt: TGTGCCAGCAGCCCGAAGAGAACAGAGAACACTGAAGCTTTCTTT
CDR3aa: CASSPKRTENTEAFF

abundance: NA
d_gene: NA
j_gene: TRBJ1-5
v_gene: TRBV5-6
CDR3nt: TGTGCCAGCAGCACTACAGGGATCGAGGGTAGCAATCAGCCCCAGCATTTT
CDR3aa: CASSTTGIEGSNQPQHF

abundance: once
d_gene: NA
j_gene: TRBJ2-1
v_gene: TRBV6-2/TRBV6-3
CDR3nt: TGTGCCAGCAGTTACTCCCCGGGGAATGAGCAGTTCTTC
CDR3aa: CASSYSPGNEQFF

abundance: once
d_gene: NA
j_gene: TRBJ2-3
v_gene: TRBV19
CDR3nt: TGTGCCAGTAGTTACCGGGATACCCCATCGGTGGCCACAGATACGCAGTATTTT
CDR3aa: CASSYRDTPSVATDTQYF

abundance: NA
d_gene: TRBD2
j_gene: TRBJ2-1
v_gene: TRBV3-1/TRBV3-2
CDR3nt: TGTGCCACCGGACTAGCGGGAGCAGGTGAGCAGTTCTTC
CDR3aa: CATGLAGAGEQFF

abundance: NA
d_gene: NA
j_gene: TRBJ1-1
v_gene: TRBV2
CDR3nt: TGTGCCAGCAACTACCTCGGATCGAACACTGAAGCTTTCTTT
CDR3aa: CASNYLGSNTEAFF

abundance: NA
d_gene: NA
j_gene: TRBJ2-2
v_gene: TRBV6-4
CDR3nt: TGTGCCAGCAGTGAGGAGACGAACACCGGGGAGCTGTTTTTT
CDR3aa: CASSEETNTGELFF

abundance: NA
d_gene: TRBD1
j_gene: TRBJ2-3
v_gene: TRBV5-1
CDR3nt: TGCGCCAGCAGCTCAGGGGGTGCGACAGATACGCAGTATTTT
CDR3aa: CASSSGGATDTQYF

abundance: NA
d_gene: TRBD2
j_gene: TRBJ2-5
v_gene: TRBV5-4
CDR3nt: TGTGCCAGCAGCTTGGTACTAGCGGGAGGAGAGACCCAGTACTTC
CDR3aa: CASSLVLAGGETQYF

abundance: NA
d_gene: NA
j_gene: TRBJ1-5
v_gene: TRBV28
CDR3nt: TGTGCCAGCAGTTTAGCGGGGGCCCAGCCCCAGCATTTT
CDR3aa: CASSLAGAQPQHF

abundance: NA
d_gene: NA
j_gene: TRBJ1-5
v_gene: TRBV7-3
CDR3nt: TGTGCCAGCAGCTTAATGGCGGGGAGCCAGCCCCAGCATTTT
CDR3aa: CASSLMAGSQPQHF

abundance: NA
d_gene: NA
j_gene: TRBJ1-3
v_gene: TRBV7-7
CDR3nt: TGTGCTAGCAGCTTGGTGGGGGCAGCTCTCGGAAACACCATATATTTT
CDR3aa: CASSLVGAALGNTIYF

abundance: NA
d_gene: TRBD1
j_gene: TRBJ2-2
v_gene: TRBV4-3
CDR3nt: TGCGCCAGCAGCGACCGGGACAGGGTGACCGGGGAGCTGTTTTTT
CDR3aa: CASSDRDRVTGELFF

abundance: NA
d_gene: NA
j_gene: TRBJ2-7
v_gene: TRBV12-5
CDR3nt: TGTGCTAGCACAGTCTCCTACGAGCAGTACTTC
CDR3aa: CASTVSYEQYF

abundance: NA
d_gene: TRBD2
j_gene: TRBJ2-1
v_gene: TRBV11-3
CDR3nt: TGTGCCAGCAGCTCCCATCTTTCCGGGACTAGCGGTTCTAGTGAGCAGTTCTTC
CDR3aa: CASSSHLSGTSGSSEQFF

abundance: NA
d_gene: TRBD1
j_gene: TRBJ2-1
v_gene: TRBV7-2
CDR3nt: TGTGCCAGCAGCTTACCGGGACAGGGATACAATGAGCAGTTCTTC
CDR3aa: CASSLPGQGYNEQFF

abundance: few
d_gene: TRBD1
j_gene: TRBJ1-6
v_gene: TRBV6-2/TRBV6-3
CDR3nt: TGTGCCAGCAGTTACTCGATAACCGGGACAGGAGCATCACCCCTCCACTTT
CDR3aa: CASSYSITGTGASPLHF

abundance: NA
d_gene: TRBD1
j_gene: TRBJ1-6
v_gene: TRBV7-2
CDR3nt: TGTGCCAGCAGCCACGGACAGGACCCGTCACCCCTCCACTTT
CDR3aa: CASSHGQDPSPLHF

abundance: NA
d_gene: NA
j_gene: TRBJ2-3
v_gene: TRBV20-1
CDR3nt: TGCAGTGCTAGTTCCGGGGTCACAGATACGCAGTATTTT
CDR3aa: CSASSGVTDTQYF

abundance: NA
d_gene: TRBD1
j_gene: TRBJ1-4
v_gene: TRBV5-6
CDR3nt: TGTGCCAGCAGCTACCGGGACAGGGCTGAAAAACTGTTTTTT
CDR3aa: CASSYRDRAEKLFF

abundance: NA
d_gene: NA
j_gene: TRBJ2-2
v_gene: TRBV11-3
CDR3nt: TGTGCCAGCAGCTTAGATCCACACGGGGAGCTGTTTTTT
CDR3aa: CASSLDPHGELFF